The TCR beta chain described here comes from a study of blood T cell repertoires in COVID-19. As originally analysed: Estimation of nucleated cell counts relied on the amplification of reference gene primers. Generated by immunoSEQ multiplex PCR, the TCRdb table keeps only in-frame clones and is missing some. V and J calls and clone size come straight from that table; D and trimming were deduced from the DNA. The sample lists 50,000 to 60,000 clones; roughly 89% were seen once. The junction had 9 bases not matched to a gene; V was cut back by 6 bases and J by 4 bases. The CDR3 contains 15 residues. CDR1 is MNHEY, CDR2 SMNVEV, per germline (reference sequence).

The clonotype originates from a human donor in a cohort sampled during active COVID-19. The chain combines TRBV27 with TRBJ2-5; TRBD2 agrees at 9 bases. The sample consisted of peripheral blood. CDR3 region: CASRLSSGDRETQYF. In DNA form, the CDR3 reads TGTGCCAGCAGGCTATCTAGCGGGGATCGAGAGACCCAGTACTTC.